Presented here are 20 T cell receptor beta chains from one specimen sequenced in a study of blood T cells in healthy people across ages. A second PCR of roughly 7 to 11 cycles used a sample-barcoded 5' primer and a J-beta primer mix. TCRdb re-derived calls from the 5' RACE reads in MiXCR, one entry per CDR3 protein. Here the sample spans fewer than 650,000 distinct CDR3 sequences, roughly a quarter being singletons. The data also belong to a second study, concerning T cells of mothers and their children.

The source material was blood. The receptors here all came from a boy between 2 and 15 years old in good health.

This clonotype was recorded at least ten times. DNA of the CDR3: TGTGCCAGCAGCTTTCCGGGACAGTTCAACGAGCAGTACTTC. Residues: CASSFPGQFNEQYF. The chain is built from TRBV11-2 and TRBJ2-7; 7 bases map to TRBD1. The V segment lost 3 bases and the J segment 5 bases; nucleotides outside the gene matches: 7. The CDR3 consists of 14 residues. Per germline, CDR1 SGHAT and CDR2 FQNNGV. Looking up the rest from reference TRBV11-2 and TRBJ2-7 gives the full variable domain: EAGVAQSPRYKIIEKRQSVAFWCNPISGHATLYWYQQILGQGPKLLIQFQNNGVVDDSQLPKDRFSAERLKGVDSTLKIQPAKLEDSAVYLCASSFPGQFNEQYFGPGTRLTVT.

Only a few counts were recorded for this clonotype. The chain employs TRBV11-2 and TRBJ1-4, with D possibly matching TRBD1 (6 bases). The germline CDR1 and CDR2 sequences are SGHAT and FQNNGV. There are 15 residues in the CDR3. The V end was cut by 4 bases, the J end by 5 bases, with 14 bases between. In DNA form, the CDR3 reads TGTGCCAGCAGCTCGGCGGGGGGCCCGAATGAAAAACTGTTTTTT. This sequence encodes CASSSAGGPNEKLFF.

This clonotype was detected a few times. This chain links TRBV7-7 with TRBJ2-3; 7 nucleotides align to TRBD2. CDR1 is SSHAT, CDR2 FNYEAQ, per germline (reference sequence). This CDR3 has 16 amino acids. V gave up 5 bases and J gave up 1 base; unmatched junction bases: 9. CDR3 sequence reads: CASSVPTSRGTDTQYF. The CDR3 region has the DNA TGTGCCAGCAGCGTTCCGACTAGCAGGGGCACAGATACGCAGTATTTT.

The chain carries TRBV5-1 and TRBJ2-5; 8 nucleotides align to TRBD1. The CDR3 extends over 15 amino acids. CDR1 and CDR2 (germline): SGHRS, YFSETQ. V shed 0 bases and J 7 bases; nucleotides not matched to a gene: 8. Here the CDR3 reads CASSLAMDRDGTQYF. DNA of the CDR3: TGCGCCAGCAGCTTGGCGATGGACAGGGATGGGACCCAGTACTTC.

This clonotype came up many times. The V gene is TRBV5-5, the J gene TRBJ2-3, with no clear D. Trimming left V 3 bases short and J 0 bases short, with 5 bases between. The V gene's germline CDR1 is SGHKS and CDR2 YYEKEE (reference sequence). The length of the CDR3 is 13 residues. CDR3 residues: CASSSYSTDTQYF. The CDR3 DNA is TGTGCCAGCAGCTCGTATAGCACAGATACGCAGTATTTT.

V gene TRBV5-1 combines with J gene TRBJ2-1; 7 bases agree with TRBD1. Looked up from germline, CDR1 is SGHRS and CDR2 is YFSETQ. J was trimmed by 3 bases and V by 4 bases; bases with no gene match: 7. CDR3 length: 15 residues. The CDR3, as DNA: TGCGCCAGCAGCCCCACGGGACAGATCTACAATGAGCAGTTCTTC. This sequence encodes CASSPTGQIYNEQFF.

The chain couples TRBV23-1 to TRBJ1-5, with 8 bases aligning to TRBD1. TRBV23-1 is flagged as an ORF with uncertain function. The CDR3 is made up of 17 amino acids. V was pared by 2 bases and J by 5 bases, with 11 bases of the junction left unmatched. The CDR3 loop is CASSQIKQGGFYQPQHF. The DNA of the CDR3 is TGCGCCAGCAGTCAAATCAAACAGGGGGGATTCTATCAGCCCCAGCATTTT.

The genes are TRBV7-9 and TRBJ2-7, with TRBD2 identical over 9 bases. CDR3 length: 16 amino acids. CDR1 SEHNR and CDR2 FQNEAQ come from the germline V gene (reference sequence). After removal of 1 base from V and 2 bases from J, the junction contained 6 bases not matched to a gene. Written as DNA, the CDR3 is TGTGCCAGCAGCTTAGGAAGCGGGAGGCAGACCTACGAGCAGTACTTC. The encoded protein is CASSLGSGRQTYEQYF.

As DNA, the CDR3 is TGTGCCAGCAGCTTGGGGGGGAGTAATAACTATGGCTACACCTTC. Its translation is CASSLGGSNNYGYTF. The V call is TRBV7-6, the J call TRBJ1-2; TRBD1 is a possible D gene (5 bases). The length of the CDR3 is 15 residues. V lost 3 bases and J lost 1, with 12 bases in between. Germline-derived CDR1 and CDR2 are SGHVS and FNYEAQ.

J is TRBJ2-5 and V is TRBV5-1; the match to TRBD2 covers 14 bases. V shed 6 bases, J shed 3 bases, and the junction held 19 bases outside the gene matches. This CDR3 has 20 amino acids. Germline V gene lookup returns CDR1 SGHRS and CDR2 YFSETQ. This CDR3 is CASTKRTSGRNDEREETQYF. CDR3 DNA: TGCGCCAGCACCAAACGGACTAGCGGGAGGAATGATGAGCGAGAAGAGACCCAGTACTTC.

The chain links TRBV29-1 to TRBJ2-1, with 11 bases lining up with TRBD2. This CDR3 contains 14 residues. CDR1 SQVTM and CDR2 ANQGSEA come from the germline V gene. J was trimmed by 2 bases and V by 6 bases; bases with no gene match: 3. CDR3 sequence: CSVGLAEPYNEQFF. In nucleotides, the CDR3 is TGCAGCGTGGGACTAGCGGAGCCCTACAATGAGCAGTTCTTC.

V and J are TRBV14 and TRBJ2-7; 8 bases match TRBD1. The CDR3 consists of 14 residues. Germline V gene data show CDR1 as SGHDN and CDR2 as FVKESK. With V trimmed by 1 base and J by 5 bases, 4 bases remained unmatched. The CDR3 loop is CASSQGTGSHEQYF. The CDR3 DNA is TGTGCCAGCAGCCAAGGGACAGGGTCCCACGAGCAGTACTTC.

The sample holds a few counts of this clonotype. CDR3 nucleotide sequence: TGTGCCAGCAGCTTGCAGTCAGAGCGGGAGGGCGGAAAGACCCAGTACTTC. Translating it yields CASSLQSEREGGKTQYF. The chain employs TRBV7-2 and TRBJ2-1; TRBD2 aligns across 10 bases. The J call may not be correct, given that the DNA end is closer to TRBJ2-5. Looked up from germline, CDR1 is SGHTA and CDR2 is FQGNSA. The CDR3 loop spans 17 amino acids.

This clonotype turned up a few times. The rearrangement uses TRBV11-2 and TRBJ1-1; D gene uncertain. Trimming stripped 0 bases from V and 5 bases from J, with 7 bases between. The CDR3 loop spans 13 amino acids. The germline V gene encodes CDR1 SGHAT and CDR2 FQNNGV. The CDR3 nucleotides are TGTGCCAGCAGCTTAGAAGTTTCGACTGAAGCTTTCTTT. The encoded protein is CASSLEVSTEAFF.

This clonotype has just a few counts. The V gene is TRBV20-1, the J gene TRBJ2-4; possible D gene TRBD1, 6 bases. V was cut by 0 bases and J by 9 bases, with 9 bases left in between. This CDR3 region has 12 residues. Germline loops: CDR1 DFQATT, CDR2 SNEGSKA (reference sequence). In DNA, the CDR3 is TGCAGTGCTAGAGAGCAGGGGACCATTCAGTACTTC. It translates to CSAREQGTIQYF.

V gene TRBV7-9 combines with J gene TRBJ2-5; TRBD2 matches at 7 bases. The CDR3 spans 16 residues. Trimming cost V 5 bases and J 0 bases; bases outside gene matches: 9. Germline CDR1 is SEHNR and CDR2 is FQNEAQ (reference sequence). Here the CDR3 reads CASSANVLADQETQYF. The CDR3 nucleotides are TGTGCCAGCAGCGCCAACGTTCTAGCGGACCAAGAGACCCAGTACTTC.

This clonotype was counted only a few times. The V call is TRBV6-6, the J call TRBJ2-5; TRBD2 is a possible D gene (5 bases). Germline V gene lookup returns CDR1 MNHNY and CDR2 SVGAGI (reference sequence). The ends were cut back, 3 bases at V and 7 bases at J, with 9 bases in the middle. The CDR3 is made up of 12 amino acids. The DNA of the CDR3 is TGTGCCAGCAGTTATATGGGAGCGACCCAGTACTTC. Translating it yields CASSYMGATQYF.

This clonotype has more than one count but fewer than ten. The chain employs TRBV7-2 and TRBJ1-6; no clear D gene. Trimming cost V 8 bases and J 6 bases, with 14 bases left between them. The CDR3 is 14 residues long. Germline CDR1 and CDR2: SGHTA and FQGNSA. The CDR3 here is CASGLGRINSPLHF. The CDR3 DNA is TGTGCCAGCGGACTCGGACGGATTAATTCACCCCTCCACTTT.

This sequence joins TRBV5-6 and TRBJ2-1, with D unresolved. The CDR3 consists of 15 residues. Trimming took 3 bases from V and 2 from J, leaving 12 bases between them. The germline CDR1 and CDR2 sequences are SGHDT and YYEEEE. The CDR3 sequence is CASSSLSNPYNEQFF. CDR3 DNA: TGTGCCAGCAGCTCCCTATCAAACCCCTACAATGAGCAGTTCTTC.

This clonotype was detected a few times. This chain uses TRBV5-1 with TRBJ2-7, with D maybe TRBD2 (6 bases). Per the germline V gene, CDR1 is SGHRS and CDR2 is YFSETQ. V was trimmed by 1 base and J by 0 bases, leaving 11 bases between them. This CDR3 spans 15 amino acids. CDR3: CASSLNSGSSYEQYF. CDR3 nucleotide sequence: TGCGCCAGCAGCTTGAATAGCGGCAGCTCCTACGAGCAGTACTTC.